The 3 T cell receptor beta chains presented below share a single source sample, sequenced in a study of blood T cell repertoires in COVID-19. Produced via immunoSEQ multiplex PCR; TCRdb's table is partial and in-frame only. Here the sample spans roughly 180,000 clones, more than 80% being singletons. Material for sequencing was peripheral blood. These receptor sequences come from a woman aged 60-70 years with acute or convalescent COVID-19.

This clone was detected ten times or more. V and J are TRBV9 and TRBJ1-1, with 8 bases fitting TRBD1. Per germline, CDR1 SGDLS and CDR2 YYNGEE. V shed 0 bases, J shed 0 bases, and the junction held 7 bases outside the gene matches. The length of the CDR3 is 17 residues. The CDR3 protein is CASSVDTQGGMNTEAFF. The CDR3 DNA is TGTGCCAGCAGCGTAGATACACAGGGGGGAATGAACACTGAAGCTTTCTTT.

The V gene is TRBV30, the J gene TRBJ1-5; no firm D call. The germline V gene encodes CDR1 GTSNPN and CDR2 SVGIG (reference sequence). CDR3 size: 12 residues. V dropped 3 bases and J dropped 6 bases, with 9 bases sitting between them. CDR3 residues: CAWRSGVQPQHF. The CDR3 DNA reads TGTGCCTGGAGAAGTGGAGTTCAGCCCCAGCATTTT.

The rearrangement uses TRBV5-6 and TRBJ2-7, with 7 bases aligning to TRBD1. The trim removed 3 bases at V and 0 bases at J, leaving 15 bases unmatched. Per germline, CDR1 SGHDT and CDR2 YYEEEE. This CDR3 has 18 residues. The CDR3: CASSSLPNRGLSSYEQYV. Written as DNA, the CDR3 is TGTGCCAGCAGCTCCCTACCTAACAGGGGATTGAGCTCCTACGAGCAGTACGTC.